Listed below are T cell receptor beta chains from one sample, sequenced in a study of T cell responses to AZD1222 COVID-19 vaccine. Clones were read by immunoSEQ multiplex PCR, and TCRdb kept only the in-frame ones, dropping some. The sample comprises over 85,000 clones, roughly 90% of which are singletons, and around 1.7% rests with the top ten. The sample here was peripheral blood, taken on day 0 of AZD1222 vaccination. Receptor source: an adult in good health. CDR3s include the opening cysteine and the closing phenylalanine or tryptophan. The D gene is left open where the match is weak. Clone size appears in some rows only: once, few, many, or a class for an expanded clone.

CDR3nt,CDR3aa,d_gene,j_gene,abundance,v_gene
TGTGCCAGCAGTCCTCCGGGACGGCAAGAGACCCAGTACTTC,CASSPPGRQETQYF,-,TRBJ2-5,-,TRBV6-5
TGTGCCAGCAGCTACAGCCGGGGGGCCTACGAGCAGTACTTC,CASSYSRGAYEQYF,TRBD2,TRBJ2-7,-,TRBV7-8
TGTGCCAGCAGTTTGGGGATTAATCAGCCCCAGCATTTT,CASSLGINQPQHF,-,TRBJ1-5,-,TRBV27
TGTGCCTGGAGTGCATCAGGGGGCAATCAGCCCCAGCATTTT,CAWSASGGNQPQHF,-,TRBJ1-5,-,TRBV30
TGTGCCAGTAGTCCCAGGTCGGGGGCGCGTAACACTGAAGCTTTCTTT,CASSPRSGARNTEAFF,-,TRBJ1-1,-,TRBV19
TGTGCCAGTAGTTTTACGGTGACTACCTACGAGCAGTACTTC,CASSFTVTTYEQYF,-,TRBJ2-7,-,TRBV19
TGTGCCAGCAGTAGCGACAGGAGGGGTTCCTACGAGCAGTACTTC,CASSSDRRGSYEQYF,-,TRBJ2-7,-,TRBV6-5
TGTGCCAGTAACTACGGAATGACCCGAAGCTCTGGAAACACCATATATTTT,CASNYGMTRSSGNTIYF,-,TRBJ1-3,-,TRBV19
TGTGCCAGCAGTTTCAGGGTGCCAGAGACCCAGTACTTC,CASSFRVPETQYF,-,TRBJ2-5,-,TRBV12-3/TRBV12-4
TGTGCCAGCAGCTTATTGTCTGCAGATCAGCCCCAGCATTTT,CASSLLSADQPQHF,-,TRBJ1-5,-,TRBV7-8
TGTGCCAGCAGGACAACCGTGGGCCGAGGGTTAGCTTTCTTT,CASRTTVGRGLAFF,-,TRBJ1-1,-,TRBV6-5
TGTGCCAGCAGTTTCTCGTTCGACAGGGGATTGAGCACTGAAGCTTTCTTT,CASSFSFDRGLSTEAFF,TRBD1,TRBJ1-1,-,TRBV27
TGTGCCAGCAGTCTAAACAATGAGCAGTTCTTC,CASSLNNEQFF,-,TRBJ2-1,-,TRBV6-6
TGTGCCAGCAGTTCCCGGACTGGAACTTCTGAGCAGTTCTTC,CASSSRTGTSEQFF,-,TRBJ2-1,few,TRBV6-6
TGTGCCAGCAGCTTAGCACAGGGAAGGACCTACGAGCAGTACTTC,CASSLAQGRTYEQYF,-,TRBJ2-7,-,TRBV11-2
TGTGCCAGCAGTGAAGAGAGACAGTCGGGGACGCAGTATTTT,CASSEERQSGTQYF,-,TRBJ2-3,-,TRBV6-1
TGTGCCAGCACCGCGGGACCCAATCAGCCCCAGCATTTT,CASTAGPNQPQHF,-,TRBJ1-5,-,TRBV2
TGTGTTCCTTCTCCCCGATTCGACATGAACACTGAAGCTTTCTTT,CVPSPRFDMNTEAFF,-,TRBJ1-1,few,TRBV27
TGTGCCAGCAGCTTAGGGGGGGCCGGTAGGGAGAATCAGCCCCAGCATTTT,CASSLGGAGRENQPQHF,-,TRBJ1-5,once,TRBV7-9
TGCGCCACCGGCGGGGGCTCTGGGGCCAACGTCCTGACTTTC,CATGGGSGANVLTF,TRBD2,TRBJ2-6,-,TRBV5-1
TGTGCCAGCAGTTACTCGGGCCAGCCCCAGCATTTT,CASSYSGQPQHF,-,TRBJ1-5,-,TRBV6-5
TGTGCCAGCAGCCATTCCTCAAATAGCAATCAGCCCCAGCATTTT,CASSHSSNSNQPQHF,-,TRBJ1-5,-,TRBV4-2
TGTGCCAGCATCCAACAGGGAGTGAAGTATGGCTACACCTTC,CASIQQGVKYGYTF,-,TRBJ1-2,-,TRBV7-9
TGTGCCAGCGAGTTTAGGGGCTCGGTCACTGAAGCTTTCTTT,CASEFRGSVTEAFF,-,TRBJ1-1,-,TRBV5-4
TGTGCCAGCAGGAGCGAGACAGCGAACACCGGGGAGCTGTTTTTT,CASRSETANTGELFF,-,TRBJ2-2,-,TRBV25-1
TGTGCCAGCAGCCATCGGACAGGGGGAACTGAAGCTTTCTTT,CASSHRTGGTEAFF,TRBD1,TRBJ1-1,-,TRBV5-6
TGTGCCTGGCTACGGGCAGAAAACTATGGCTACACCTTC,CAWLRAENYGYTF,-,TRBJ1-2,-,TRBV30
TGCAGCGTTGAGGGAGCGGGAGGCGAAGAGACCCAGTACTTC,CSVEGAGGEETQYF,TRBD2,TRBJ2-5,once,TRBV29-1
TGTGCCACCAGCGGGGACCCGAACACTGAAGCTTTCTTT,CATSGDPNTEAFF,-,TRBJ1-1,-,TRBV15
TGTGCCACCAGTGATCCGGGACTGGGGGCCGGGGAGCTGTTTTTT,CATSDPGLGAGELFF,-,TRBJ2-2,-,TRBV24-1
TGTGCCAGCAGTGAGGGACAGGGGAATGAAAAACTGTTTTTT,CASSEGQGNEKLFF,TRBD1,TRBJ1-4,-,TRBV25-1
TGTGCCACCAGCAGGGGGGGACAGGGAGCCTATGGCTACACCTTC,CATSRGGQGAYGYTF,TRBD1,TRBJ1-2,-,TRBV15
TGTGCCAGCAGCTTAGGAGTAGCCTACGAGCAGTACTTC,CASSLGVAYEQYF,-,TRBJ2-7,-,TRBV11-2
TGTGCCAGCAGCCAAGTCCCCATTACTAACTATGGCTACACCTTC,CASSQVPITNYGYTF,-,TRBJ1-2,-,TRBV3-1/TRBV3-2
TGTGCCAGCAGTGGACAGCCTATGAACACTGAAGCTTTCTTT,CASSGQPMNTEAFF,-,TRBJ1-1,-,TRBV2
TGCAGCGTTGAAGCCGGAGCCGGGAGGAACTCTGGAAACACCATATATTTT,CSVEAGAGRNSGNTIYF,-,TRBJ1-3,once,TRBV29-1
TGCGCCAGCAGTGAGGGGACCTCCTATGGCTACACCTTC,CASSEGTSYGYTF,-,TRBJ1-2,-,TRBV10-2
TGTGCCAGCAACGCTCCCTCTGGAAACACCATATATTTT,CASNAPSGNTIYF,-,TRBJ1-3,-,TRBV5-4
TGTGCCAGCAGCTTGGCCTCGACCTACCAAGAGACCCAGTACTTC,CASSLASTYQETQYF,-,TRBJ2-5,-,TRBV5-8
TGTGCCAGCAGCGTCCCCGGATTGGGGAACGAGCAGTACTTC,CASSVPGLGNEQYF,-,TRBJ2-7,once,TRBV7-9
TGTGCCACCAGCCTAGGGAGCTATGGCTACACCTTC,CATSLGSYGYTF,-,TRBJ1-2,once,TRBV24-1
TGCGCCGGGGGGGCAGGGGGTGCGAACACCGGGGAGCTGTTTTTT,CAGGAGGANTGELFF,-,TRBJ2-2,-,TRBV4-1
TGTGCCAGTAGTGGAGAGGACAGGGTTACAAATTCACCCCTCCACTTT,CASSGEDRVTNSPLHF,TRBD1,TRBJ1-6,-,TRBV19
TGTGCCAGCAGCCAAGGCGGGGTCTCCTACAATGAGCAGTTCTTC,CASSQGGVSYNEQFF,-,TRBJ2-1,-,TRBV4-2
TGTGCCTGGGAAGGGACCTTCCGCGAGACCCAGTACTTC,CAWEGTFRETQYF,-,TRBJ2-5,-,TRBV30